What follows are 20 T cell receptor beta chains derived from one specimen sequenced in a study of identical twins. TCRdb processed the 5' RACE reads anew with MiXCR; each CDR3 protein has one entry. The table shows approximately 1.8 million distinct CDR3 sequences, with more than 30% occurring only once. The sequenced material came from cord blood. The receptors derive from a newborn girl in good health.

The chain joins TRBV6-1 to TRBJ2-1; 14 bases match TRBD2. Germline trimming cut 5 bases from V and 6 bases from J; bases unmatched to any gene: 9. The CDR3 has 17 amino acids. The germline CDR1 and CDR2 sequences are MNHNS and SASEGT. Here the CDR3 reads CASSPQGGLAGANEQFF. In nucleotides, the CDR3 is TGTGCCAGCAGTCCTCAGGGGGGACTAGCGGGAGCCAATGAGCAGTTCTTC.

The rearrangement links TRBV20-1 to TRBJ1-1, with D possibly matching TRBD1 (5 bases). The V end lost 0 bases, the J end lost 3 bases, and 8 bases lay between the germline ends. CDR3 length equals 13 residues. Per the germline V gene, CDR1 is DFQATT and CDR2 is SNEGSKA (reference sequence). The CDR3 sequence: CSARDWGYTEAFF. CDR3 sequence (DNA): TGCAGTGCTAGAGATTGGGGGTACACTGAAGCTTTCTTT.

The sample holds a few counts of this clonotype. This chain's CDR3 is CASRKVAGDVYEQYF. The CDR3 DNA sequence: TGTGCCAGCAGGAAGGTAGCGGGAGATGTCTACGAGCAGTACTTC. The chain joins TRBV27 to TRBJ2-7; 9 bases map to TRBD2. This CDR3 spans 15 amino acids. CDR1 MNHEY and CDR2 SMNVEV come from the germline V gene (reference sequence). J was trimmed by 3 bases and V by 6 bases; bases with no gene match: 9.

The genes are TRBV20-1 and TRBJ2-7; D is perhaps TRBD2 (6 bases). Germline V gene sequence: CDR1 DFQATT, CDR2 SNEGSKA (reference sequence). The CDR3 extends over 16 amino acids. Trimming shortened V by 1 base and J by 0 bases, and 16 bases separated the two germline ends. The chain's CDR3 is CSARVSLTDYSYEQYF. As DNA, the CDR3 is TGCAGTGCTAGAGTCTCGCTCACGGACTACTCCTACGAGCAGTACTTC.

This clonotype was counted ten times or more. At one end the junction does not follow the germline gene, possibly because of a read error. The genes are TRBV5-1 and TRBJ2-7; D might be TRBD1 (5 bases). The CDR3 is 14 amino acids. Looked up from germline, CDR1 is SGHRS and CDR2 is YFSETQ. The CDR3 sequence: CASSLGAASYEQYF. For the CDR3, the DNA is TGTGCCAGCAGCTTAGGGGCGGCGAGCTACGAGCAGTACTTC.

This clonotype has more than one count but fewer than ten. The CDR3 protein is CSARKGQGPYEQYF. DNA of the CDR3: TGCAGTGCTAGAAAGGGACAGGGCCCCTACGAGCAGTACTTC. This rearrangement joins TRBV20-1 to TRBJ2-7; 9 positions agree with TRBD1. CDR3 length equals 14 residues. V dropped 2 bases and J dropped 2; count of bases not matched to a gene: 4. CDR1 and CDR2 from the germline V gene are DFQATT and SNEGSKA (reference sequence).

The chain carries TRBV4-1 and TRBJ2-3, with a weak D call TRBD1 (6 bases). Germline CDR1 MGHRA, CDR2 YSYEKL. The CDR3 totals 15 residues. Between the trimmed V and J ends, which lost 1 base and 6 bases, there was a span of 14 bases. CDR3 nucleotides: TGCGCCAGCAGCCAAGCGCCCACAGGGTTGGATACGCAGTATTTT. Its protein product is CASSQAPTGLDTQYF.

A remark on this clonotype: A read error may be the cause here, since a much bigger clone is one base away. In nucleotides, the CDR3 is TGTGCCAGCAGCCCCGGGGCAGGGAATGGCTACACCTTC. It yields the protein CASSPGAGNGYTF. This chain links TRBV6-6 with TRBJ1-2, with D perhaps matching TRBD1 (5 bases). The CDR3 extends over 13 amino acids. Germline V lookup: CDR1 MNHNY, CDR2 SVGAGI (reference sequence). Trimming left V 6 bases short and J 6 bases short, with 14 bases between.

With respect to this clonotype: A junction end diverges from the germline sequence, so it may reflect a read error. The chain joins TRBV5-4 to TRBJ2-3; perhaps TRBD2 as D (5 bases). CDR1 and CDR2 (germline): SGHNT, YYREEE (reference sequence). The CDR3 has 12 amino acids. The CDR3 region is CASRENTDAQYF. Written as DNA, the CDR3 is TGTGCCAGCCGGGAAAACACAGATGCGCAGTATTTT.

The V and J genes are TRBV5-1 and TRBJ2-7, with TRBD2 matching over 11 bases. Germline lookup yields CDR1 SGHRS and CDR2 YFSETQ. V gave up 1 base and J gave up 3 bases; unmatched junction bases: 6. The CDR3 is made up of 16 amino acids. CDR3 sequence reads: CASSLTSGRTSYEQYF. The CDR3 bases are TGCGCCAGCAGCTTGACTAGCGGGAGAACCAGCTACGAGCAGTACTTC. Using reference TRBV5-1 and TRBJ2-7 for the parts outside the CDR3, the full variable domain is KAGVTQTPRYLIKTRGQQVTLSCSPISGHRSVSWYQQTPGQGLQFLFEYFSETQRNKGNFPGRFSGRQFSNSRSEMNVSTLELGDSALYLCASSLTSGRTSYEQYFGPGTRLTVT.

J is TRBJ2-7 and V is TRBV9, with D maybe TRBD1 (5 bases). CDR1 and CDR2 (germline): SGDLS, YYNGEE. The CDR3 spans 14 residues. Deletions cut 3 bases from V and 0 bases from J, with 10 bases between. This CDR3 reads CASSERQYSYEQYF. Written as DNA, the CDR3 is TGTGCCAGCAGCGAACGACAGTACTCCTACGAGCAGTACTTC.

The genes are TRBV2 and TRBJ1-5, with D unresolved. The CDR3 covers 14 residues. V lost 7 bases and J lost 0, with 10 bases in between. Per germline, CDR1 SNHLY and CDR2 FYNNEI. CDR3 sequence reads: CASMGRSSNQPQHF. The CDR3 coding sequence is TGTGCCAGCATGGGGAGAAGTAGCAATCAGCCCCAGCATTTT.

This clonotype showed up just a few times. J is TRBJ1-5 and V is TRBV2, with D possibly being TRBD1 (5 bases). V was cut by 0 bases and J by 4 bases, with 10 bases left in between. Germline lookup yields CDR1 SNHLY and CDR2 FYNNEI. The CDR3 contains 15 residues. CDR3 amino acids: CASSEAGTGNQPQHF. CDR3 DNA: TGTGCCAGCAGTGAAGCTGGGACGGGAAATCAGCCCCAGCATTTT.

The V and J genes are TRBV12-3 or TRBV12-4 and TRBJ1-2, with D hard to call. The germline V and J ends were trimmed by 7 bases and 6 bases, with 18 bases remaining between them. The CDR3 consists of 14 residues. The CDR3 DNA is TGTGCCAGCACCCCGGGAAGGGTGGAAGATGGCTACACCTTC. Protein product: CASTPGRVEDGYTF.

The rearrangement uses TRBV5-1 and TRBJ1-4; D might be TRBD1 (6 bases). The CDR3 totals 15 residues. Trimming removed 4 bases from V and 0 bases from J, with 10 bases in between. The germline V gene has CDR1 SGHRS and CDR2 YFSETQ. CDR3 loop: CASSGGTTTNEKLFF. For the CDR3, the DNA is TGCGCCAGCAGCGGAGGGACAACAACTAATGAAAAACTGTTTTTT.

The sample holds many counts of this clonotype. J is TRBJ1-2 and V is TRBV13; unclear D gene. Germline V gives CDR1 PRHDT, CDR2 FYEKMQ (reference sequence). The CDR3 totals 14 residues. Trimming removed 3 bases at V and 6 bases at J, with 14 bases between. DNA for the CDR3: TGTGCCAGCAGCTTCGGTGGCGAAGAAGATGGCTACACCTTC. It translates to CASSFGGEEDGYTF.

The J gene is TRBJ1-6, the V gene TRBV7-2, with D tentatively TRBD1 (6 bases). Germline lookup yields CDR1 SGHTA and CDR2 FQGNSA. The CDR3 extends over 16 amino acids. Trimming stripped 4 bases from V and 5 bases from J, with 15 bases between. CDR3 residues: CASSSPGAPHNSPLHF. CDR3 bases: TGTGCCAGCAGCTCTCCAGGGGCCCCGCATAATTCACCCCTCCACTTT.

This clonotype showed up just a few times. This chain uses TRBV4-2 with TRBJ1-2, with D uncertain. CDR3 length: 15 residues. V was pared by 5 bases and J by 0 bases, with 13 bases between. Germline V CDR1 and CDR2: LGHNA, YNFKEQ. The CDR3 DNA reads TGTGCCAGCAGCATAGACGGTGGATCTAACTATGGCTACACCTTC. This translates into CASSIDGGSNYGYTF.

About this clonotype itself: At one end the junction does not follow the germline gene, possibly because of a read error. V usage is TRBV29-1 and J usage is TRBJ1-1; D is possibly TRBD1 (5 bases). This CDR3 is 15 amino acids long. The V gene's germline CDR1 is SQVTM and CDR2 ANQGSEA. In DNA form, the CDR3 reads TGCAGCGTCAAGGGGAATCGGCGGTCGAACACTGAAGCTTCCTTT. It yields the protein CSVKGNRRSNTEASF.

This clonotype was seen many times. The rearrangement joins TRBV10-3 to TRBJ2-3; weak D call: TRBD2 (6 bases). CDR1 and CDR2 from the germline V gene are ENHRY and SYGVKD. The CDR3 contains 15 residues. Deletions cut 4 bases from V and 1 base from J, with 12 bases between. CDR3 DNA: TGTGCCATCAGTGTTGGAGGGGCTGGCACAGATACGCAGTATTTT. Its translation: CAISVGGAGTDTQYF.